The clone carrying this TCR beta chain showed up just once. These data come from a study of blood T cell repertoires in COVID-19. The overall study: Collection of acute and convalescent COVID-19 samples took place in the United States, Italy and Spain. In each case, the material was cDNA or gDNA derived from T cells, B-cell-depleted T cells, or PBMCs.

As processed by the authors: Reference gene primer amplification gave nucleated cell count estimates. Libraries were prepared by immunoSEQ multiplex PCR; TCRdb keeps only in-frame clonotypes and omits some of them. Clone size and the V and J calls come from that table; the DNA yielded D and trimming. The repertoire consists of approximately 250,000 clones, with approximately 83% occurring once and the leading ten covering more than 5%. With V trimmed by 4 bases and J by 7 bases, 11 bases remained unmatched. This CDR3 contains 15 residues. Germline values: CDR1 MGHRA, CDR2 YSYEKL. The sample comprised peripheral blood. This sequence was found in a human donor in a cohort sampled during active COVID-19. The chain couples TRBV4-1 to TRBJ2-7; 9 bases line up with TRBD1. CDR3 bases: TGCGCCAGCAGCCCTCTTGGGACAGGGTCATGTGAGCAGTACTTC. Its protein product is CASSPLGTGSCEQYF.